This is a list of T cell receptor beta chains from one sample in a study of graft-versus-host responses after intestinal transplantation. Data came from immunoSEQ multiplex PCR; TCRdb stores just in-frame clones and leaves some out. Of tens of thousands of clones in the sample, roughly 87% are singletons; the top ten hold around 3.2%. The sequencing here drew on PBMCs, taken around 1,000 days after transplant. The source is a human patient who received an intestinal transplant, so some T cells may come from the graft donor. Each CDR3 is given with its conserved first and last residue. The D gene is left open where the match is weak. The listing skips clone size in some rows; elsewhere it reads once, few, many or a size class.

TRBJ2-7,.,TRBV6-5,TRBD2,CASSYTPSGGYEQYF,TGTGCCAGCAGTTACACTCCTAGCGGGGGATACGAGCAGTACTTC
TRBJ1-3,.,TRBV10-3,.,CAISESGWQPPGNTIYF,TGTGCCATCAGTGAGTCCGGGTGGCAGCCACCTGGAAACACCATATATTTT
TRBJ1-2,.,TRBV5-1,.,CASSLGQSTYGYTF,TGCGCCAGCAGCTTGGGGCAAAGCACGTATGGCTACACCTTC
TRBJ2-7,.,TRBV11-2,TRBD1,CASSLGQGGYEQYF,TGTGCCAGCAGCTTAGGACAGGGGGGTTACGAGCAGTACTTC
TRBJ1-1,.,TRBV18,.,CASSPVGNTEAFF,TGTGCCAGCTCACCCGTCGGGAACACTGAAGCTTTCTTT
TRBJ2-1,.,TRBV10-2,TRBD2,CASRATSGNSYNEQFF,TGCGCCAGCAGGGCGACTAGCGGGAACTCCTACAATGAGCAGTTCTTC
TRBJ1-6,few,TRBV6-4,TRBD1,CASSDGTGGSPLHF,TGTGCCAGCAGTGACGGGACAGGGGGTTCACCCCTCCACTTT
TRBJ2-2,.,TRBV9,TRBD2,CASSSRGGDTGELFF,TGTGCCAGCAGCTCACGGGGGGGAGACACCGGGGAGCTGTTTTTT
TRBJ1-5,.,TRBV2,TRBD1,CASSGEGAVGNQPQHF,TGTGCCAGCAGTGGAGAGGGGGCGGTTGGCAATCAGCCCCAGCATTTT
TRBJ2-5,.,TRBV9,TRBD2,CASSVATGGQETQYF,TGTGCCAGCAGCGTAGCAACGGGGGGGCAAGAGACCCAGTACTTC
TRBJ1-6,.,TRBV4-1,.,CASSQEIAREKGSPLHF,TGCGCCAGCAGCCAAGAAATTGCCCGGGAGAAGGGATCACCCCTCCACTTT
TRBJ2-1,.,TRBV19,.,CASIGWDNNEQFF,TGTGCCAGTATAGGTTGGGACAACAATGAGCAGTTCTTC
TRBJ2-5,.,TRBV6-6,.,CASRELSGQETQYF,TGTGCCAGCAGGGAACTTAGCGGACAAGAGACCCAGTACTTC
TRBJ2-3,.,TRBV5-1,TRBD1,CASSPGQGTDTQYF,TGCGCCAGCAGCCCAGGACAGGGGACAGATACGCAGTATTTT
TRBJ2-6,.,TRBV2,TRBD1,CASSMNRGRTLGANVLTF,TGTGCCAGCAGTATGAACAGGGGGCGAACTCTGGGGGCCAACGTCCTGACTTTC
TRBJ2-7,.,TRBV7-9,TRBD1,CASSGDGTAGRQYF,TGTGCCAGCAGCGGTGACGGGACAGCCGGCCGGCAGTACTTC
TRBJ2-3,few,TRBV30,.,CAERILTDTQYF,TGTGCGGAGCGAATACTCACAGATACGCAGTATTTT
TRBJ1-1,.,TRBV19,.,CASSISEWGAGEAFF,TGTGCCAGTAGTATTAGCGAATGGGGGGCAGGTGAAGCTTTCTTT
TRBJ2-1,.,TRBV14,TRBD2,CASSSLAGSSYNEQFF,TGTGCCAGCAGCTCACTAGCGGGAAGCTCCTACAATGAGCAGTTCTTC
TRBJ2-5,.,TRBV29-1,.,CSVGTQQETQYF,TGCAGCGTCGGGACACAGCAAGAGACCCAGTACTTC
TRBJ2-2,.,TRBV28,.,CASSSPYTGELFF,TGTGCCAGCAGTTCTCCTTACACCGGGGAGCTGTTTTTT
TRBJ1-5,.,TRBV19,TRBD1,CASRPTGGIGQPQHF,TGTGCCAGTAGGCCGACAGGGGGCATCGGTCAGCCCCAGCATTTT
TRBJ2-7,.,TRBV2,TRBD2,CASSPLAAYEQYF,TGTGCCAGCAGCCCACTAGCGGCCTACGAGCAGTACTTC
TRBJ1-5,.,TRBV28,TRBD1,CASSPGTASYQPQHF,TGTGCCAGCAGTCCCGGGACAGCCTCTTATCAGCCCCAGCATTTT
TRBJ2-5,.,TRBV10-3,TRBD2,CAISEAGAGGQLQETQYF,TGTGCCATCAGTGAGGCGGGAGCGGGGGGGCAACTCCAAGAGACCCAGTACTTC
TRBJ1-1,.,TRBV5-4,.,CASSLDSYTEAFF,TGTGCCAGCAGCTTGGACAGCTACACTGAAGCTTTCTTT
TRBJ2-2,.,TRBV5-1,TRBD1,CASSLKGGLTGELFF,TGCGCCAGCAGCTTGAAAGGGGGCCTAACCGGGGAGCTGTTTTTT
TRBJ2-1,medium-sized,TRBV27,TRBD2,CASTILAGGRNEQFF,TGTGCCAGCACCATACTAGCGGGAGGACGCAATGAGCAGTTCTTC
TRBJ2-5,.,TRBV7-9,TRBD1,CASSSRTGGETQYF,TGTGCCAGCAGCTCCAGGACAGGGGGCGAGACCCAGTACTTC
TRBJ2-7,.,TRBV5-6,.,CASSLGGVSYEQYF,TGTGCCAGCAGCCTGGGAGGCGTATCCTACGAGCAGTACTTC
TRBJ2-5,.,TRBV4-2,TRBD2,CASSLTSGETQYF,TGTGCCAGCAGCTTGACTAGCGGGGAGACCCAGTACTTC
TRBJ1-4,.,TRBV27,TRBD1,CASSSNLQGAYEKLFF,TGTGCCAGCAGTTCCAATTTACAGGGGGCGTATGAAAAACTGTTTTTT
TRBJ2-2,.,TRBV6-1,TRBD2,CASSVSGGVPGELFF,TGTGCCAGCAGTGTTAGCGGGGGGGTTCCCGGGGAGCTGTTTTTT